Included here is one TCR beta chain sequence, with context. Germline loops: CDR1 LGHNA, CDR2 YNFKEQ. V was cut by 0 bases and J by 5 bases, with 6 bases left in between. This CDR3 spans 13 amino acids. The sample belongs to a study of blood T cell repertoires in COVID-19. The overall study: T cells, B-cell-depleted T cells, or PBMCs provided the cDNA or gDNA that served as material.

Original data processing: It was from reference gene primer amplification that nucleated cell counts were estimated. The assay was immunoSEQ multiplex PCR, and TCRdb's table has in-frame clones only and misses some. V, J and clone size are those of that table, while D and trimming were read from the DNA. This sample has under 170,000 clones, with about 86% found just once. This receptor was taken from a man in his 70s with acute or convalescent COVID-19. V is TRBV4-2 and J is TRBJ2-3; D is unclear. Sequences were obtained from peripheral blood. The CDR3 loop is CASSQDARDTQYF. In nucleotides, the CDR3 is TGTGCCAGCAGCCAAGATGCGCGAGATACGCAGTATTTT.